The 5 T cell receptor beta chains presented below share a single source sample, sequenced in a study of OX40 agonist ivuxolimab in advanced cancers. Libraries were prepared through the immunoSEQ multiplex PCR assay. In TCRdb, the immuneACCESS table is reduced to in-frame sequences with V and J assigned. These tables do not hold every clone; where another copy was compared, an unresolved V gene accounts for under half, and the others remain unexplained. This sample is represented by about 94,000 clones; approximately 93% of them were singletons. The ten largest make up 0.15% to 0.2% of the sample. Sequenced material: CD4+ or CD8+ T cells sorted from blood, taken in a trial of the OX40 agonist ivuxolimab. Receptors were obtained from an adult with an advanced solid tumor such as melanoma, head and neck, liver or kidney cancer.

The chain is built from TRBV6-5 and TRBJ2-1; TRBD2 agrees at 12 bases. CDR1 is MNHEY and CDR2 is SVGAGI in the germline V gene. V gave up 4 bases and J gave up 5 bases; unmatched junction bases: 6. The CDR3 extends over 16 amino acids. The CDR3 DNA sequence: TGTGCCAGCAGTTCCACTAGCGGGGGGAACCACAATGAGCAGTTCTTC. Amino acid sequence: CASSSTSGGNHNEQFF.

The gene calls are TRBV7-2 and TRBJ1-5; D remains unclear. Germline V gene data show CDR1 as SGHTA and CDR2 as FQGNSA. The CDR3 is made up of 14 amino acids. The V end was cut by 1 base, the J end by 5 bases, with 9 bases between. CDR3 sequence (DNA): TGTGCCAGCAGCTTAGGAGGAAGGGATCAGCCCCAGCATTTT. Translating gives CASSLGGRDQPQHF.

The gene calls are TRBV28 and TRBJ1-2; no clear D. The CDR3 covers 14 residues. Trimming removed 3 bases at V and 2 bases at J, with 10 bases between. Germline-derived CDR1 and CDR2 are MDHEN and SYDVKM. The CDR3 protein is CASSFQDRNYGYTF. Here the CDR3 DNA reads TGTGCCAGCAGTTTCCAGGACCGAAACTATGGCTACACCTTC.

The rearrangement uses TRBV6-5 and TRBJ2-5, with a weak D call TRBD1 (5 bases). Trimming stripped 0 bases from V and 5 bases from J, with 13 bases between. This CDR3 has 15 residues. Germline assignment: CDR1 MNHEY and CDR2 SVGAGI. The CDR3, as DNA: TGTGCCAGCAGTTACTCGATAGGGGCTGGGGAGACCCAGTACTTC. This encodes CASSYSIGAGETQYF.

The chain recombines TRBV5-6 with TRBJ2-7; D is ambiguous. This CDR3 region has 12 residues. V lost 0 bases and J 5 bases, leaving 6 bases between the germline ends. CDR1 and CDR2 (germline): SGHDT, YYEEEE. The CDR3 loop reads CASSLGGDEQYF. Written as DNA, the CDR3 is TGTGCCAGCAGCTTGGGTGGTGACGAGCAGTACTTC. Looking up the rest from reference TRBV5-6 and TRBJ2-7 gives the full variable domain: DAGVTQSPTHLIKTRGQQVTLRCSPKSGHDTVSWYQQALGQGPQFIFQYYEEEERQRGNFPDRFSGHQFPNYSSELNVNALLLGDSALYLCASSLGGDEQYFGPGTRLTVT.